This T cell receptor (beta chain) derives from a study of T cells expressing NK-cell markers. Whole-study context: One of eight sequenced donors was HCMV-seronegative; the other seven were seropositive. Study-level results: The CD3+CD56-NKG2C+ fraction of a few donors was likewise dominated by these clonotypes.

A remark on this clonotype: As yet, its antigen is unknown.

TCRdb reprocessed the 5' RACE reads, keeping one entry per CDR3 protein, no DNA. Here the sample table reports approximately 150,000 distinct CDR3 sequences. Germline lookup yields CDR1 MNHEY and CDR2 SVGAGI. This CDR3 has 12 residues. Sequencing input: blood T cells: a sorted CD56 or NKG2C T cell subset, CD4+ or CD8+ T cells, or bulk PBMC T cells (not recorded which). V usage is TRBV6-5 and J usage is TRBJ1-1; TCRdb gives TRBD1 as the D gene, but with no DNA this cannot be confirmed. The receptor comes from a man between 18 and 35 years old in good health. This chain's CDR3 is CASSLNQGEAFF.